This TCR beta chain comes out of a study of monozygotic twins with inflammatory bowel disease. Collection of an approximately 2.6 ml blood sample took place per donor. TCRdb re-called the 5' RACE reads, yielding one record per CDR3 amino acid sequence without DNA. The sample's table shows fewer than 550,000 distinct CDR3 sequences. With regard to this clonotype: The antigen is not known.

Findings of the study overall: Fewer clonotypes were shared with others by IBD patients than by healthy twins, especially with disease activity. It was observed that concordant and discordant twins did not differ in repertoire similarity, possibly given limited power. The co-twins with IBD showed lower TCRbeta diversity (inverse Simpson) than their healthy siblings.

Germline CDR1 reads MNHNS; CDR2 reads SASEGT. This CDR3 has 16 amino acids. The TCR comes from a human donor with ulcerative colitis or Crohn's disease, or a healthy co-twin of an affected twin (not recorded which). The genes are TRBV6-1 and TRBJ2-3; TCRdb gives TRBD1 as the D gene, but with no DNA this cannot be confirmed. What was sequenced was blood. CDR3 amino acids: CASRSRDRGSTDTQYF.